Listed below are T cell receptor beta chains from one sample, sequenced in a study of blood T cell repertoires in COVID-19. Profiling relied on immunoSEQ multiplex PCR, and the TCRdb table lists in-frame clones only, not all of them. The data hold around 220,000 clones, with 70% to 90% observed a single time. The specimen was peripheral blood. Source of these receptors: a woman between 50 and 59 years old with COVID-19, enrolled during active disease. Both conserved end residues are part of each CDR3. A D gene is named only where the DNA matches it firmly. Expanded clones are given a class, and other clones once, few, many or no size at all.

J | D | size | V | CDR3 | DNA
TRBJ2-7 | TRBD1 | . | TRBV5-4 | CASSLQGLGSYEQYF | TGTGCCAGCAGCTTACAGGGGCTGGGGTCCTACGAGCAGTACTTC
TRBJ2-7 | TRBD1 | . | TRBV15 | CATSRRDRVYEQYF | TGTGCCACCAGCAGGCGGGACAGGGTTTACGAGCAGTACTTC
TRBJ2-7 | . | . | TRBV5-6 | CASSLLGLYEQYF | TGTGCCAGCAGCTTGCTCGGACTCTACGAGCAGTACTTC
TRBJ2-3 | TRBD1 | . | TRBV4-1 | CASSQDEDRGTDTQYF | TGCGCCAGCAGCCAAGATGAGGACAGGGGGACAGATACGCAGTATTTT
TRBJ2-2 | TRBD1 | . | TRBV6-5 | CASSRTGTDTGELFF | TGTGCCAGCAGCCGGACAGGGACGGACACCGGGGAGCTGTTTTTT
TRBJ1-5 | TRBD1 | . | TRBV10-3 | CAIGTGGNQPQHF | TGTGCCATCGGGACAGGGGGGAATCAGCCCCAGCATTTT
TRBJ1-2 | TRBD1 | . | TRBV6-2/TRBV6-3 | CASSRPTGGGYTF | TGTGCCAGCAGTCGACCGACAGGGGGTGGCTACACCTTC
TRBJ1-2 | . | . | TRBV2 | CASKGRGEYGYTF | TGTGCCAGCAAGGGCAGGGGAGAATATGGCTACACCTTC
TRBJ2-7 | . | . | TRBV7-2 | CASSLAGTGTYEQYF | TGTGCCAGCAGCCTGGCTGGCACAGGTACCTACGAGCAGTACTTC
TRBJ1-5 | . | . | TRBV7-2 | CASSFTPLGGLFSNQPQHF | TGTGCCAGCAGCTTCACCCCACTGGGGGGACTCTTTAGCAATCAGCCCCAGCATTTT
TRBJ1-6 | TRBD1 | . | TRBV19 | CATQGANSPLHF | TGTGCCACACAGGGGGCGAATTCACCCCTCCACTTT
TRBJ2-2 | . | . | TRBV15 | CATSRDPVYTGELFF | TGTGCCACCAGCAGAGATCCGGTATACACCGGGGAGCTGTTTTTT
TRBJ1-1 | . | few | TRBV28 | CASSPSGFGDTEAFF | TGTGCCAGCAGTCCCTCGGGATTTGGGGACACTGAAGCTTTCTTT
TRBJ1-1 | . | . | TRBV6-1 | CASSESGPTEAFF | TGTGCCAGCAGTGAATCGGGTCCCACTGAAGCTTTCTTT
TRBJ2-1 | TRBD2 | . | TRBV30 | CAWSVRKGTSLGEQFF | TGTGCCTGGAGTGTACGGAAGGGGACTAGTCTCGGTGAGCAGTTCTTC
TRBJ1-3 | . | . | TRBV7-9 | CASSLLVKRFSGNTIYF | TGTGCCAGCAGCTTACTGGTAAAGAGATTCTCTGGAAACACCATATATTTT
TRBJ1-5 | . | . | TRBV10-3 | CATTQASNQPQHF | TGTGCCACCACTCAGGCGAGCAATCAGCCCCAGCATTTT
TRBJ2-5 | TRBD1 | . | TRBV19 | CASSERQGAGETQYF | TGTGCCAGTAGTGAACGTCAGGGGGCGGGAGAGACCCAGTACTTC
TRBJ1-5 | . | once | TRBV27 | CASSWQINQPQHF | TGTGCCAGCAGTTGGCAGATTAATCAGCCCCAGCATTTT
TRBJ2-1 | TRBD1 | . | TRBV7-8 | CASSSRDRLTPIQEYNEQFF | TGTGCCAGCAGCTCCCGGGACAGACTTACCCCAATCCAAGAATACAATGAGCAGTTCTTC
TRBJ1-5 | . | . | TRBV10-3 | CAISESRSNQPQHF | TGTGCCATCAGTGAGTCGCGGAGCAATCAGCCCCAGCATTTT
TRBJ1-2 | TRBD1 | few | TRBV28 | CASSPGPATGLGYTF | TGTGCCAGCAGTCCCGGCCCTGCGACAGGGCTTGGCTACACCTTC
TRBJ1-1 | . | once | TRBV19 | CASTLGGGGRTEAFF | TGTGCCAGTACTCTCGGGGGGGGCGGTCGGACTGAAGCTTTCTTT
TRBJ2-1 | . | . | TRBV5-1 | CASSQDSRNEQFF | TGCGCCAGCAGCCAGGACAGTCGGAATGAGCAGTTCTTC
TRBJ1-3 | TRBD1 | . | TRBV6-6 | CASSLTGTGNGLTGNTIYF | TGTGCCAGCAGTCTTACCGGGACAGGGAATGGGCTTACTGGAAACACCATATATTTT
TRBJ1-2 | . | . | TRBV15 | CATSSTLTGYGYTF | TGTGCCACCAGCAGCACCTTGACAGGCTATGGCTACACCTTC
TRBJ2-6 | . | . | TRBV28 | CASSLTGGGANVLTF | TGTGCCAGCAGTCTAACAGGTGGTGGGGCCAACGTCCTGACTTTC
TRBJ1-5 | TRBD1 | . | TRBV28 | CASSFSGQGVNQPQHF | TGTGCCAGCAGTTTCAGTGGACAGGGGGTAAATCAGCCCCAGCATTTT
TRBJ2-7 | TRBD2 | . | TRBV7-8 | CASSRSPASGATYEQYF | TGTGCCAGCAGCAGATCCCCTGCTAGCGGGGCCACCTACGAGCAGTACTTC
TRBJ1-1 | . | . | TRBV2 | CASSEEQHTEAFF | TGTGCCAGCAGTGAAGAACAGCACACTGAAGCTTTCTTT
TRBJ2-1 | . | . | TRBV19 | CASSISPSSYNEQFF | TGTGCCAGTAGTATTAGCCCCAGCTCCTACAATGAGCAGTTCTTC
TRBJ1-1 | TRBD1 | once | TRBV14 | CASSLRPGQWNTEAFF | TGTGCCAGCAGCCTTAGACCGGGACAGTGGAACACTGAAGCTTTCTTT
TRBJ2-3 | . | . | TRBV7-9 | CASSLETRTDTQYF | TGTGCCAGCAGCTTGGAGACCCGCACAGATACGCAGTATTTT
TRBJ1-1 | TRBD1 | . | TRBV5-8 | CASSYRGMNTEAFF | TGTGCCAGCAGCTACAGGGGTATGAACACTGAAGCTTTCTTT
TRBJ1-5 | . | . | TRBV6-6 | CASSTPNRERQPQHF | TGTGCCAGCAGTACCCCAAACAGGGAGCGTCAGCCCCAGCATTTT
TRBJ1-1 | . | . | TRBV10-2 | CASRPTGNTEAFF | TGCGCCAGCAGACCTACAGGGAACACTGAAGCTTTCTTT
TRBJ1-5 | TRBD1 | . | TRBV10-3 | CAIRGQGPQHF | TGTGCCATCAGGGGACAGGGGCCCCAGCATTTT